This TCR beta chain is from a study of T cell repertoires in cytomegalovirus infection. At the level of the study: The public TCR beta signatures pointed to both CMV infection and matching HLA type. Whole-study results and caveats: The ex vivo response showed dominance by HLA-C-restricted CMV-specific TCR beta clonotypes.

A single record per CDR3 protein comes from TCRdb applying MiXCR to the reads. In the table there are roughly 280,000 distinct CDR3 sequences, roughly 10% of which are singletons. The CDR3 sequence is 17 residues long. CDR1 SGHVS and CDR2 FQNEAQ come from the germline V gene. V lost 2 bases, J lost 0 bases, and 7 bases stayed unmatched. This clonotype was counted at least ten times. Its antigen is undetermined. This TCR came from a human donor in good health (CMV status not recorded). Some clones in this sample may be carry-over from other donors' samples. The V call is TRBV7-8, the J call TRBJ1-5; TRBD1 agrees at 7 bases. Sequencing was carried out using PBMCs. CDR3 coding DNA: TGTGCCAGCAGCTTAAGACAGGGTTTAGGTAGCAATCAGCCCCAGCATTTT. Amino acids: CASSLRQGLGSNQPQHF.